This TCR beta chain was captured by sequencing in a study of T cell changes during pregnancy in multiple sclerosis. Repertoires were generated with immunoSEQ multiplex PCR, while TCRdb's copy carries only in-frame clones and drops some. The sample has roughly 42,000 clones, about 94% seen once. The CDR3 consists of 14 residues. V dropped 2 bases and J dropped 9 bases, with 15 bases sitting between them. Per the germline V gene, CDR1 is SGHKS and CDR2 is YYEKEE (reference sequence). Sample: CD4+ T cells from peripheral blood mononuclear cells, taken after pregnancy. The genes are TRBV5-5 and TRBJ2-1; a weak D match, TRBD1 (5 bases). The origin of this receptor is a female donor with multiple sclerosis, enrolled in a pregnancy study. CDR3 region: CASSFVFRDGEQFF. DNA of the CDR3: TGTGCCAGCAGCTTCGTCTTCAGGGATGGTGAGCAGTTCTTC. The whole variable domain, filled in from reference TRBV5-5 and TRBJ2-1, reads DAGVTQSPTHLIKTRGQQVTLRCSPISGHKSVSWYQQVLGQGPQFIFQYYEKEERGRGNFPDRFSARQFPNYSSELNVNALLLGDSALYLCASSFVFRDGEQFFGPGTRLTVL.